The clone carrying this T cell receptor beta chain appeared once. Its target is not known. This specimen belongs to a study of T cell responses to AZD1222 COVID-19 vaccine. TCRdb's copy holds only in-frame clones and misses some; the assay was immunoSEQ multiplex PCR. The sample records about 130,000 clones, around 90% being singletons. The CDR3 is 13 amino acids. Germline CDR1 is SGHTA and CDR2 is FQGTGA. The trim removed 3 bases at V and 6 bases at J, leaving 2 bases unmatched. Findings of the study overall: Close to half of all spike-specific TCRs reportedly target regions of the variants that are unmutated.

The origin of this receptor is an adult who received the AZD1222 COVID-19 vaccine. Sequences were derived from peripheral blood, sampled 28 days after the second AZD1222 dose. The V gene is TRBV7-3, the J gene TRBJ1-2; 9 bases align to TRBD1. CDR3 nucleotide sequence: TGTGCCAGCAGCTTTGGACAGGGGCATGGCTACACCTTC. Translation gives CASSFGQGHGYTF.